The sequence of this T cell receptor beta chain was determined in a study of shared clonotypes between healthy human individuals. Assay execution proceeded at the deep level. The repertoire was sequenced with immunoSEQ multiplex PCR; TCRdb's copy has only in-frame clones and lacks some. Among 490,000 or so clones listed, around 79% were seen once. Donors comprised healthy HIV-negative adults lacking recent acute infections or vaccinations. Sequenced sample: PBMCs. The clonotype comes from a woman aged 40 to 50 in good health. Some clones in this sample may be carry-over from other donors' samples.

Here the CDR3 DNA reads TGCGCCAGCAGCTACGGACAGGCCTTAAACACTGAAGCTTTCTTT. It yields the protein CASSYGQALNTEAFF. This chain uses TRBV10-1 with TRBJ1-1; 7 bases match TRBD1. Trimming removed 6 bases from V and 2 bases from J; junction bases left unmatched: 9. Germline lookup yields CDR1 WNHNN and CDR2 SYGVQD (reference sequence). This CDR3 is built from 15 residues.